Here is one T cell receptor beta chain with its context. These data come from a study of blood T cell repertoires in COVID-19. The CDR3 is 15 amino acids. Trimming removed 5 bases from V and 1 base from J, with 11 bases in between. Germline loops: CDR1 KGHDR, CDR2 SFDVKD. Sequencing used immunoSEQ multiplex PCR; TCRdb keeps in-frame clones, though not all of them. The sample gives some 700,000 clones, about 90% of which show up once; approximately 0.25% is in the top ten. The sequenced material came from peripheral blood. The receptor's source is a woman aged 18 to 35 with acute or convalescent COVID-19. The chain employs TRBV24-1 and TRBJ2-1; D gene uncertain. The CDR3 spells CATSGSASSYNEQFF. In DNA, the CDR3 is TGTGCCACCAGTGGGAGTGCTAGTTCCTACAATGAGCAGTTCTTC.